This T cell receptor (beta chain) was recorded in a study of blood T cell repertoires in COVID-19. Looking at the study overall: The study drew acute and convalescent COVID-19 samples from the United States, Italy and Spain. PBMCs, B-cell-depleted T cells, or T cells provided the cDNA or gDNA that made up the material.

V dropped 4 bases and J dropped 0 bases, with 11 bases sitting between them. Germline CDR1 and CDR2: MGHRA and YSYEKL. This CDR3 region has 15 residues. Under the authors' procedure: Researchers report that nucleated cell counts were estimated from reference gene primer amplification. TCRdb's copy holds only in-frame clones and misses some; the assay was immunoSEQ multiplex PCR. The V and J calls and clone size were taken over from that table, and D and trimming were inferred from the DNA. The sample lists approximately 200,000 clones; roughly 84% were seen once. Seattle's enrolled individuals joined amid active infection and were then monitored longitudinally.

This chain links TRBV4-1 with TRBJ2-3; a possible D gene is TRBD2 (5 bases). Sequences were obtained from peripheral blood. The receptor comes from an elderly woman with COVID-19, enrolled during active disease. CDR3 sequence (DNA): TGCGCCAGCAGCCTGGGAGACTTTAGCACAGATACGCAGTATTTT. Encoded protein: CASSLGDFSTDTQYF.